This T cell receptor beta chain was observed in a study of blood T cell repertoires in COVID-19 (dated by TCRdb to 2018 to 2021). About the investigation overall: The collaborator samples originated in the United States, Italy and Spain and spanned the acute and convalescent phases of COVID-19. The material from the prospective study consisted of cDNA or gDNA derived from T cells, B-cell-depleted T cells, or PBMCs. Deeply sampled blood TCRbeta repertoires from subjects exposed to, actively infected with, or recovered from COVID-19 were included in the dataset. The repertoires were released in a freely available public database meant as a resource for research on the immune response to SARS-CoV-2. The samples were drawn from two sources: the first 160 participants of the ongoing ImmuneRACE study, and 950 to 1,500 subjects contributed by 6 global collaborators. Sample metadata almost always included a de-identified subject ID, COVID-19 status, age in years and sex. Where available, HLA class I and class II types were taken from metadata supplied by the sample provider and were not determined by assay-based typing. Results and caveats for the whole study, not just this receptor: How much clinical and demographic metadata was included differed by source and by participant, and the metadata was provided uncurated.

TCRbeta CDR3 regions were amplified from genomic DNA using the immunoSEQ Assay, a bias-controlled multiplex PCR. Processing in the source paper ran as follows. The number of nucleated cells in each sample was estimated from the amplification of reference gene primers within the assay. Sequence reads were collapsed and filtered to measure the absolute abundance of every unique TCRbeta CDR3 rearrangement. Productive Simpson clonality was computed per sample as the square root of Simpson's diversity index over productive rearrangements. The clones in this table, taken by TCRdb from immuneACCESS, are in-frame only. Not every clone is retained; where verified, under half of the shortfall comes from an unresolved V gene, and the cause of the rest is unknown. That table supplies the V and J calls and clone size; D and trimming were determined from the DNA. This sample is represented by over 100,000 clones; approximately 90% of them were singletons. The ten largest clones add up to about 4.5% of the sample.

Concerning this clone itself: The antigen this receptor binds is unknown. No qualities accompany the bases; no much larger clone lies one base away.

Trimming accounts for 6 bases at V and 6 bases at J, while the number of junction bases matched to no gene is 5. From the cysteine up to the phenylalanine, the CDR3 has a length of 13 residues. Only the CDR3 DNA stays, 39 bases, in frame from base 1. Collaborating institutions collected whole blood in K2EDTA tubes following their own protocols. For TCRbeta analysis, collaborators shipped samples in one of three forms: frozen whole blood, isolated PBMCs, or DNA extracted from either of those sample types. The receptor chain draws on TRBV12-3 or TRBV12-4 and TRBJ1-2, with 9 junctional bases fitting TRBD1. The source of this sequence is a man aged 35-49 years with acute or convalescent COVID-19. The sample consisted of peripheral blood. DNA sequence: TGTGCCAGCAGGCCGGGACAGGGCAATGGCTACACCTTC. Its translation reads: CASRPGQGNGYTF.